This T cell receptor (beta chain) was documented in a study of Ad26.COV2.S vaccination and SARS-CoV-2 variants. Treatment in this sample: 19 received Ad26.COV2.S at low or high dose, single or two shots; about 5 received placebo; per-sample allocation not given. Following the first vaccine or placebo injection, samples were taken on day 63. CDR1 and CDR2 (germline): LNHDA, SQIVND (reference sequence). This CDR3 has 15 residues. V was cut by 5 bases and J by 7 bases, with 17 bases left in between. Libraries were prepared by immunoSEQ multiplex PCR; TCRdb keeps only in-frame clonotypes and omits some of them. The sample consists of a few hundred thousand clones, roughly 90% of them appearing once.

The receptor was isolated from a person aged 18-65 years who received the Ad26.COV2.S COVID-19 vaccine or a placebo. This chain connects TRBV19 to TRBJ1-4; weak D call: TRBD1 (5 bases). The sequencing used peripheral blood, collected in a trial of Ad26.COV2.S vaccine versus placebo. This chain's CDR3 is CASSPRSPGGEKLFF. CDR3 DNA sequence: TGTGCCAGTAGTCCCAGATCTCCTGGGGGTGAAAAACTGTTTTTT.